This T cell receptor beta chain appears in the sequencing data of a study of cytomegalovirus exposure and HLA in healthy donors. To note about this clone: Its cognate antigen is unknown.

Primers for the PCR totalled 60 Vbeta and 13 Jbeta. Data came from immunoSEQ multiplex PCR; TCRdb stores just in-frame clones and leaves some out. The ten most abundant clones cover around 7.5% of a sample with roughly 73,000 clones. V gave up 7 bases and J gave up 2 bases, with 14 bases separating them. CDR3 length: 15 amino acids. Germline CDR1 is MDHEN and CDR2 is SYDVKM. General study results and limits: The authors excluded some V segments, including TRBV6-2 and TRBV6-3, as indistinguishable. For TCR beta chains, V- and J-gene trimming was later linked to a missense DCLRE1C variant. A later analysis linked more than 15,000 TCR beta sequences to HLA alleles at 0.05 false discovery rate.

This clonotype originated in a female donor in good health and CMV-seropositive. Sequencing was performed on PBMCs. This rearrangement joins TRBV28 to TRBJ1-4; a possible D gene is TRBD1 (5 bases). The CDR3 protein is CASTERGVTNEKLFF. The CDR3 DNA reads as TGTGCCAGCACCGAACGGGGGGTGACTAATGAAAAACTGTTTTTT.